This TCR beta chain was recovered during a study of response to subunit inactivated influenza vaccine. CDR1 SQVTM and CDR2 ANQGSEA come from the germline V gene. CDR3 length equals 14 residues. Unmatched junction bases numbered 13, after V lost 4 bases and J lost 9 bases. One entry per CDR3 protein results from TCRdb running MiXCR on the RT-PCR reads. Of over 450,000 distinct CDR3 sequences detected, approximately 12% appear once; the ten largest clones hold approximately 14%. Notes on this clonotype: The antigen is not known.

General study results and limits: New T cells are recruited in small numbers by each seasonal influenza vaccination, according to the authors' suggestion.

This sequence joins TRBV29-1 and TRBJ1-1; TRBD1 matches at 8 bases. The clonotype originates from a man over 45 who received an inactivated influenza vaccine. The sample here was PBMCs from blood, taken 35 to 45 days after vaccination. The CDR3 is CSVAPRQGLRQAFF. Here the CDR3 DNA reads TGCAGCGTTGCGCCTCGACAGGGGCTTAGGCAAGCTTTCTTT.